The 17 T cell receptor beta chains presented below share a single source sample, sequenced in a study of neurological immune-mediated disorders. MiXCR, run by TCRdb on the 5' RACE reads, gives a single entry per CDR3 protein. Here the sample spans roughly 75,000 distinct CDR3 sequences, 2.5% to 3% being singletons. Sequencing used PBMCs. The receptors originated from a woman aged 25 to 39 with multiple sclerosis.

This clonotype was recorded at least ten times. The CDR3 protein is CASKGEGPYEQYF. CDR3 coding DNA: TGTGCCAGTAAGGGGGAGGGTCCCTACGAGCAGTACTTC. This chain connects TRBV19 to TRBJ2-7, with D possibly TRBD2 on 7 matching bases. The CDR3 spans 13 residues. Germline lookup yields CDR1 LNHDA and CDR2 SQIVND (reference sequence). Trimming stripped 7 bases from V and 2 bases from J, with 12 bases between.

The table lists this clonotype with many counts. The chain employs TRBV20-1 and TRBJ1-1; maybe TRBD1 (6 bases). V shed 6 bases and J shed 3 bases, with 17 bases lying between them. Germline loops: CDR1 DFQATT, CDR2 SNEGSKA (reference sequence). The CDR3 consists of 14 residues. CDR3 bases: TGCAGTGCCCGCCGGGGGGCAGGGGACACTGAAGCTTTCTTT. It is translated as CSARRGAGDTEAFF.

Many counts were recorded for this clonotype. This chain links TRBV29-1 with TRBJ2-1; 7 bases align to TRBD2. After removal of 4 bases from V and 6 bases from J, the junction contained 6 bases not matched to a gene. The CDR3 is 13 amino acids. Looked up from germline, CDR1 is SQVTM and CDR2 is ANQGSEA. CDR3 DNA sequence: TGCAGCGTTGTGCGGGAGTATGGCAATGAGCAGTTCTTC. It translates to CSVVREYGNEQFF.

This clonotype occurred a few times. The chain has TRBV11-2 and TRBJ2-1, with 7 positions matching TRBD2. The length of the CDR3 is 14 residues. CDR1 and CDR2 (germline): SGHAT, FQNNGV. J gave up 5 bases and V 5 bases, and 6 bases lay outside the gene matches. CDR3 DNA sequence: TGTGCCAGCAGCGAGGCGGGAGCGAACAATGAGCAGTTCTTC. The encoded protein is CASSEAGANNEQFF.

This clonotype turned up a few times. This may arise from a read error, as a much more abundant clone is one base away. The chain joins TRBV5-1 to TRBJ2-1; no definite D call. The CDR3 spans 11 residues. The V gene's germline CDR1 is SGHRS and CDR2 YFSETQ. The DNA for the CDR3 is TGCGACAGCAGCTTCAACGGTGAGCAGTTCTTC. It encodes CDSSFNGEQFF.

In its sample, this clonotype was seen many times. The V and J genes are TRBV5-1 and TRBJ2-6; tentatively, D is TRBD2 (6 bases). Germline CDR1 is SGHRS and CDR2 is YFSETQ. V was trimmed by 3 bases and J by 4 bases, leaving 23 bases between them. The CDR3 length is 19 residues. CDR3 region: CASSSAGGRDPAGANVLTF. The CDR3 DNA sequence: TGCGCCAGCAGCTCGGCGGGCGGGCGGGATCCAGCCGGGGCCAACGTCCTGACTTTC.

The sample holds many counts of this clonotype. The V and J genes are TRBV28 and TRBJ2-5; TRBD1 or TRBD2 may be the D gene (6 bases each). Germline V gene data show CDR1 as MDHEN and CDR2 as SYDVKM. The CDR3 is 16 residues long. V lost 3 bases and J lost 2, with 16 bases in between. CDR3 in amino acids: CASSFRFEGGQETQYF. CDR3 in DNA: TGTGCCAGCAGTTTCCGCTTTGAAGGGGGGCAAGAGACCCAGTACTTC.

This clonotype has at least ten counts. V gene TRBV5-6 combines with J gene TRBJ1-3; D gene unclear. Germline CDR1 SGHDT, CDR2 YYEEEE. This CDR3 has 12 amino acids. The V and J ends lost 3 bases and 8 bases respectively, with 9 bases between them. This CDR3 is CASSYSGDTIYF. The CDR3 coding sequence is TGTGCCAGCAGCTATTCTGGGGACACCATATATTTT.

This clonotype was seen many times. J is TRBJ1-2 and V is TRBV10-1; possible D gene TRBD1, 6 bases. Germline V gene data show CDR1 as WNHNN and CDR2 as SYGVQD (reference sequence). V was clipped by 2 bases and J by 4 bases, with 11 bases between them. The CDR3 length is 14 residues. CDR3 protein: CASSEEGVPYGYTF. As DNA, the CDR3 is TGCGCCAGCAGTGAGGAGGGGGTGCCCTATGGCTACACCTTC.

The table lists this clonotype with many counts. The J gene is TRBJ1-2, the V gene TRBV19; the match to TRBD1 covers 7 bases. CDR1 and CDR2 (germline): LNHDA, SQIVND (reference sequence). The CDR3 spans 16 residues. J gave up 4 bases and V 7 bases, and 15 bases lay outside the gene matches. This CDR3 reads CASTLSGQPGGYGYTF. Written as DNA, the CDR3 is TGTGCCAGTACTCTTTCGGGACAGCCGGGGGGCTATGGCTACACCTTC.

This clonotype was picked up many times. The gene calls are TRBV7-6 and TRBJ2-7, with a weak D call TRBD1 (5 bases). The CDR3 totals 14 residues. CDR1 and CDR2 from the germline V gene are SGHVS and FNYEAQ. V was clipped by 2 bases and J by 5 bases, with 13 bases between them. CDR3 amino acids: CASSLSLGANEQYF. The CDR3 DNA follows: TGTGCCAGCAGCTTATCGCTTGGGGCGAACGAGCAGTACTTC. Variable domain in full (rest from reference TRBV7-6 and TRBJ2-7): GAGVSQSPRYKVTKRGQDVALRCDPISGHVSLYWYRQALGQGPEFLTYFNYEAQQDKSGLPNDRFSAERPEGSISTLTIQRTEQRDSAMYRCASSLSLGANEQYFGPGTRLTVT.

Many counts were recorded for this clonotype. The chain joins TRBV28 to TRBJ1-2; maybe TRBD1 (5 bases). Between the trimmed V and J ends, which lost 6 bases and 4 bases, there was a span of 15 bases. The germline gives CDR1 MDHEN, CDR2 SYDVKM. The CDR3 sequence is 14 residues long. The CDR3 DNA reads TGTGCCAGCAGGAGGCCCGGGACTCTCTATGGCTACACCTTC. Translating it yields CASRRPGTLYGYTF.

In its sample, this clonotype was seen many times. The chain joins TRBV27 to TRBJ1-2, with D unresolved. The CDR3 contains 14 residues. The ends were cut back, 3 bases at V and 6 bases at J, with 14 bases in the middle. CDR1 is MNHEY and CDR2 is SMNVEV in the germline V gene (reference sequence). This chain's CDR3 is CASSLVQGGNGYTF. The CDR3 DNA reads TGTGCCAGCAGTTTGGTGCAAGGAGGCAATGGCTACACCTTC.

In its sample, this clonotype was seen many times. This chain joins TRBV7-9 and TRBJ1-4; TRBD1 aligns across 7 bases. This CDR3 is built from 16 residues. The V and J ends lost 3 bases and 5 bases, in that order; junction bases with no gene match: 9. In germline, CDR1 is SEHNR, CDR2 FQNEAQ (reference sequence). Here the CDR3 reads CASSFLQGPQNEKLFF. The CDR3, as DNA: TGTGCCAGCAGCTTTCTACAGGGGCCTCAGAATGAAAAACTGTTTTTT.

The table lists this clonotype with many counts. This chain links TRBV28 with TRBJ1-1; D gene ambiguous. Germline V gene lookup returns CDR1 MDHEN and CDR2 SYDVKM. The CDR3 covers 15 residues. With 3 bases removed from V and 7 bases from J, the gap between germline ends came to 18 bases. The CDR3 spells CASSFLRLRVFEAFF. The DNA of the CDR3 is TGTGCCAGCAGTTTCCTGCGCCTCCGGGTCTTTGAAGCTTTCTTT.

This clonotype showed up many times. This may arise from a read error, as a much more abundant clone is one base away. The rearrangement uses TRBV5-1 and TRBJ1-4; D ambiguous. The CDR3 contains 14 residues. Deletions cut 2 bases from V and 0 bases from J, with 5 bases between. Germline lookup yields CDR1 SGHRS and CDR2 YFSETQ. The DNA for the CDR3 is TGCGCCAGCAGCTTCGGCGCAACTAATGAAAAACTGTTTTTT. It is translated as CASSFGATNEKLFF.

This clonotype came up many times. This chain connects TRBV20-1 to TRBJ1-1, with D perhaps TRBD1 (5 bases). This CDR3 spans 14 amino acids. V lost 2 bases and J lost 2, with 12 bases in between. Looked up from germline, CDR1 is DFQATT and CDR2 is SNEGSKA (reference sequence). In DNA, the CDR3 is TGCAGTGCTAGATCCAGGGCCCACAACACTGAAGCTTTCTTT. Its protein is CSARSRAHNTEAFF.